This T cell receptor beta chain was profiled in a study of technical replicates of blood from four donors (dated by TCRdb to about 2017). About this clone itself: The antigen this receptor binds is unknown. Within one base of it there is no much larger clone, and no base qualities were kept.

In the germline V gene, CDR1 corresponds to MGHDK and CDR2 to SYGVNS. The CDR3, from cysteine to phenylalanine, totals 15 residues. The sequence is cut down to CDR3 DNA, 45 bases in frame from base 1. Trimmed from V: 2 bases; trimmed from J: 6 bases; junction bases lacking a gene match: 5. Receptor amplification or capture employed the immunoSEQ multiplex PCR assay. TCRdb obtained this table from immuneACCESS and retained in-frame rearrangements with V and J assigned. These tables miss some clones; where compared with another copy, unresolved V genes account for less than half of the shortfall, and the remainder is unexplained. This sample has roughly 80,000 clones in its table, and 89% of those were observed once. The ten largest clones represent roughly 0.38% of the sample.

Here the chain combines TRBV25-1 and TRBJ2-2, with TRBD1 identical over 8 junction bases. The sample consisted of T cells isolated from PBMCs. The receptor's source is a human donor in good health. This receptor has the CDR3 CASSERTGYPGELFF. The nucleotide sequence reads TGTGCCAGCAGTGAAAGGACAGGGTATCCCGGGGAGCTGTTTTTT.